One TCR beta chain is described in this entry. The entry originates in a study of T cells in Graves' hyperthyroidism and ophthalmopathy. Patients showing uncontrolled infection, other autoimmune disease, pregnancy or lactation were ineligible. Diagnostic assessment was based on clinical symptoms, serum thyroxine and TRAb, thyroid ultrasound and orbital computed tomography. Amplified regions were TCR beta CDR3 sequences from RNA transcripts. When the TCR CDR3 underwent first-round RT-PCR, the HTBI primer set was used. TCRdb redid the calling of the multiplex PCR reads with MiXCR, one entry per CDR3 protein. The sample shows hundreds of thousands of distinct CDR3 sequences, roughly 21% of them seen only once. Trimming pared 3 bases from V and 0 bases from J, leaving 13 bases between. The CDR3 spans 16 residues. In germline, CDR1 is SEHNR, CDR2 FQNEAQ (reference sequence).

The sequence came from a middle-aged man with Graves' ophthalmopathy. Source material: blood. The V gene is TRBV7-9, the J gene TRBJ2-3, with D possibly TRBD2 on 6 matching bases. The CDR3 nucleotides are TGTGCCAGCAGCTTTCCGGGACTTCATAGCACAGATACGCAGTATTTT. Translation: CASSFPGLHSTDTQYF. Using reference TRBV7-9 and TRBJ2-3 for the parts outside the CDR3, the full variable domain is DTGVSQNPRHKITKRGQNVTFRCDPISEHNRLYWYRQTLGQGPEFLTYFQNEAQLEKSRLLSDRFSAERPKGSFSTLEIQRTEQGDSAMYLCASSFPGLHSTDTQYFGPGTRLTVL.